This TCR beta chain derives from a study of blood T cell repertoires in COVID-19. The overall study: The cDNA or gDNA used as material had been derived from T cells, B-cell-depleted T cells, or PBMCs.

The germline CDR1 and CDR2 sequences are SNHLY and FYNNEI. V lost 0 bases, J lost 6 bases, and 4 bases stayed unmatched. The CDR3 contains 14 residues. Authors' data handling: Estimation of nucleated cell counts was performed using reference gene primer amplification. Sequencing used immunoSEQ multiplex PCR; TCRdb keeps in-frame clones, though not all of them. For V, J and clone size, that table is used; D and trimming come from the DNA. The sample gives fewer than 200,000 clones, 83% of which show up once; less than 2% is in the top ten. The sequenced material came from peripheral blood. This chain joins TRBV2 and TRBJ2-7, with 8 bases identical to TRBD2. This clonotype was sampled from a human donor in a cohort sampled during active COVID-19. The CDR3 is CASSEALSGTEQYF. CDR3 nucleotides: TGTGCCAGCAGTGAAGCTCTTAGCGGGACCGAGCAGTACTTC.